This T cell receptor (beta chain) was profiled in a study of T cell responses to AZD1222 COVID-19 vaccine (dated by TCRdb to the early 2020s). About the investigation overall: AZD1222 recipients given second doses at about 4 weeks or at about 12 weeks were pooled, since spike-specific TCR depth and breadth were not found to differ between the two schedules. Trial participants were enrolled into age subgroups of 18-55, 56-69 and 70-plus years, which contained around 150, 28 and 57 TCR-sequenced participants, respectively. A total of 233 trial participants underwent TCR sequencing, of whom roughly 210 received two doses of AZD1222 and some 26 received two doses of the MenACWY control vaccine.

Comments on this clone: There is no known antigen for this receptor. Qualities for individual bases were not recorded, and no much larger clone is one base off.

The CDR3 regions of human TCRbeta chains were subjected to immunosequencing. Per the authors' processing: Repertoire TCRs were checked for matches against a reference library of SARS-CoV-2-specific TCRs that had been generated using the MIRA antigen-specificity platform. Breadth was defined as the fraction of unique TCRs that were SARS-CoV-2-associated, and depth was defined as the fraction of total T cells that were SARS-CoV-2-associated. Using the MIRA data, every spike-specific TCR was mapped to the spike region that the TCR reacted to and assigned to either a CD4 or a CD8 class. Log10-transformed breadth and depth values were compared by one-way ANOVA with Sidak's multiple comparisons tests. TCRdb carries this immuneACCESS record with in-frame sequences only. Its versions omit some clonotypes, under half of them owing to an unresolved V gene in the studies checked, with the rest unexplained. V, J and clone size reflect that table, while D and trimming were determined from the DNA. This sample has over 85,000 clones in its table, and roughly 86% of those were observed once. The biggest ten clones account for around 5% of the sample.

Points the paper makes about the study in general: A significant rise in spike-specific TCR breadth and depth was observed after two AZD1222 doses relative to day 0 and relative to MenACWY recipients. Most participants were white British and females outnumbered males, and the authors suggested that clonal diversity may have been underestimated. Only five or six AZD1222 recipients were SARS-CoV-2 seropositive at baseline, limiting conclusions about previously exposed vaccinees. The 56-69-year group was small, and its depth increase did not reach significance, likely because of low power. Because no day 14 peak-response samples were available, the repertoires could be characterized only after the peak T cell response. Reportedly, close to half of the unique spike-specific TCRs recognized epitopes lying outside the regions that are mutated in the B.1.351 and B.1.1.7 variants. CD4 TCRs associated with the vaccine covered the entire spike protein, and the dominant responses were in regions 160-218 and 743-854.

As encoded in the germline V gene, CDR1 is MNHNS while CDR2 is SASEGT. Including cysteine and phenylalanine, the CDR3 has 16 amino acids. CDR3 DNA only is kept here, 48 bases in frame from base 1. Here V drops 0 bases and J drops 3 bases, and the junction holds 4 bases not matched to any gene. The intended sense of this specimen's time point label: baseline before first vaccination. Vaccinee samples were obtained from the UK trials COV001 and COV002, which included a single-blind randomized controlled phase 2/3 trial of AZD1222 (ChAdOx1 nCoV-19) in healthy adults. For TCRbeta chain sequencing, PBMC samples were collected from trial participants at day 0 and at day 28 after the second dose.

The chain joins TRBV6-1 to TRBJ1-4, and 7 bases in between align with TRBD1. The clonotype comes from an adult in good health. The sequencing here drew on peripheral blood, taken on day 0 of AZD1222 vaccination. The sequence in DNA is TGTGCCAGCAGTGAAGCGCTGACAGGGTCTAATGAAAAACTGTTTTTT. This sequence encodes CASSEALTGSNEKLFF.